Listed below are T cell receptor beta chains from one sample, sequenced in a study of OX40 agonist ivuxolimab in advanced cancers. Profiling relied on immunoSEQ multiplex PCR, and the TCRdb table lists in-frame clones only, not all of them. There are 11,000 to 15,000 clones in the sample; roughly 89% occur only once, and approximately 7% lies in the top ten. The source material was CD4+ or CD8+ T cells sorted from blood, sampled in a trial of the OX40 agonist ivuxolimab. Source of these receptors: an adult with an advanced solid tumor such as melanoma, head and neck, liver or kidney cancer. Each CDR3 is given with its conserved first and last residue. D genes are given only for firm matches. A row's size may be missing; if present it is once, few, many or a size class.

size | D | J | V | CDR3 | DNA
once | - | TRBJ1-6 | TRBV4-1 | CASSQVAGPTSPLHF | TGCGCCAGCAGCCAAGTAGCGGGTCCCACATCACCCCTCCACTTT
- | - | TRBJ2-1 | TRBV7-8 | CASSPIEVGILYNEQFF | TGTGCCAGCAGCCCCATCGAGGTAGGGATCCTCTACAATGAGCAGTTCTTC
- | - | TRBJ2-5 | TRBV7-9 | CASSLGGDQETQYF | TGTGCCAGCAGCTTAGGGGGGGACCAAGAGACCCAGTACTTC
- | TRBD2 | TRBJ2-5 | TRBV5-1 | CASTGLAEKETQYF | TGCGCCAGCACAGGACTAGCGGAAAAAGAGACCCAGTACTTC
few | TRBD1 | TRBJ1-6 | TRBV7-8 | CASSLKGGTGDNSPLHF | TGTGCCAGCAGCTTAAAAGGCGGGACAGGAGATAATTCACCCCTCCACTTT
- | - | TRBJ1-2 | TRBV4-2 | CASSQRYRDNGYTF | TGTGCCAGCAGCCAACGGTACAGGGACAATGGCTACACCTTC
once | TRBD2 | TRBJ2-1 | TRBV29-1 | CRCGGAGEQFF | TGCAGATGCGGGGGGGCAGGAGAGCAGTTCTTC
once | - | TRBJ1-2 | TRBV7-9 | CASSFTGDYGYTF | TGTGCCAGCAGCTTCACGGGGGACTATGGCTACACCTTC
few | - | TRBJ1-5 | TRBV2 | CASSEWGVGIEQPQHF | TGTGCCAGCAGTGAATGGGGGGTGGGAATTGAACAGCCCCAGCATTTT
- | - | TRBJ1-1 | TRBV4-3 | CASSQVGQGAVTEAFF | TGCGCCAGCAGCCAAGTGGGGCAGGGCGCGGTCACTGAAGCTTTCTTT
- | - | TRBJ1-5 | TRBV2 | CASRAGASSNQPQHF | TGTGCCAGCAGGGCGGGAGCTTCTAGCAATCAGCCCCAGCATTTT